Described below is a single T cell receptor (beta chain) sequence and its context. Its specificity is unknown. These data belong to a study of cytomegalovirus exposure and HLA in healthy donors. Primers for the PCR totalled 60 Vbeta and 13 Jbeta. Repertoires were generated with immunoSEQ multiplex PCR, while TCRdb's copy carries only in-frame clones and drops some. The sample has about 130,000 clones; roughly 71% are singletons. The donors were healthy bone marrow donors. Study-wide results and caveats: The only immune exposure information that was available was CMV serostatus. Listed as cytomegalovirus-associated were about 160 TCR beta chains.

Germline V gene data show CDR1 as SQVTM and CDR2 as ANQGSEA. The CDR3 contains 15 residues. The V and J ends lost 1 base and 0 bases respectively, with 10 bases between them. The TCR originated in a woman aged 45-65 years in good health and CMV-seropositive. This chain joins TRBV29-1 and TRBJ1-3, with D possibly being TRBD1 (5 bases). Sequencing was performed on PBMCs. The CDR3 DNA reads TGCAGCGTTGAAGGAGTCGGGGGCTCTGGAAACACCATATATTTT. This sequence encodes CSVEGVGGSGNTIYF.